Presented here are 20 T cell receptor beta chains from one specimen sequenced in a study of blood T cell repertoires in COVID-19. TCRdb's table, derived via immunoSEQ multiplex PCR, lists solely in-frame clones and lacks some. Counted here are a few hundred thousand clones, 75% to 90% occurring once; the ten biggest clones make up approximately 5%. The sequenced sample was peripheral blood. The receptors were sampled from a woman aged 40 to 55 who had recovered from COVID-19.

V and J are TRBV5-1 and TRBJ1-5, with TRBD1 identical over 9 bases. After removal of 0 bases from V and 6 bases from J, the junction contained 7 bases not matched to a gene. CDR1 SGHRS and CDR2 YFSETQ come from the germline V gene. The CDR3 spans 16 residues. CDR3: CASSLGDRAEAQPQHF. Written as DNA, the CDR3 is TGCGCCAGCAGCTTGGGGGACAGGGCGGAAGCTCAGCCCCAGCATTTT.

The rearrangement joins TRBV12-3 or TRBV12-4 to TRBJ1-2; a possible D gene is TRBD1 (6 bases). CDR3 length equals 12 residues. The V end lost 7 bases, the J end lost 8 bases, and 14 bases lay between the germline ends. The CDR3 is CASKGGARGYTF. Here the CDR3 DNA reads TGTGCCAGCAAAGGGGGGGCGCGGGGCTACACCTTC.

The chain employs TRBV2 and TRBJ1-1; D not resolved. CDR1 and CDR2 from the germline V gene are SNHLY and FYNNEI. This CDR3 is built from 13 residues. Trimming shortened V by 8 bases and J by 1 base, and 11 bases separated the two germline ends. CDR3 residues: CASSQDTNTEAFF. CDR3 nucleotides: TGTGCCAGCTCCCAAGACACGAACACTGAAGCTTTCTTT.

In its sample, this clone was seen once. This rearrangement joins TRBV7-6 to TRBJ2-3; TRBD1 aligns across 9 bases. The germline gives CDR1 SGHVS, CDR2 FNYEAQ. The CDR3 has 16 amino acids. V dropped 3 bases and J dropped 3; count of bases not matched to a gene: 7. CDR3 nucleotides: TGTGCCAGCAGCTTTCGACAGGGGGAAGTTACAGATACGCAGTATTTT. This sequence encodes CASSFRQGEVTDTQYF. Looking up the rest from reference TRBV7-6 and TRBJ2-3 gives the full variable domain: GAGVSQSPRYKVTKRGQDVALRCDPISGHVSLYWYRQALGQGPEFLTYFNYEAQQDKSGLPNDRFSAERPEGSISTLTIQRTEQRDSAMYRCASSFRQGEVTDTQYFGPGTRLTVL.

The J gene is TRBJ2-2, the V gene TRBV19, with 9 bases identical to TRBD1. The germline gives CDR1 LNHDA, CDR2 SQIVND (reference sequence). Trimming took 8 bases from V and 7 from J; bases not matched to a gene: 8. This CDR3 contains 14 residues. As DNA, the CDR3 is TGTGCCAGTGGCCGGGACAGGGAAATCGGGGAGCTGTTTTTT. Protein product: CASGRDREIGELFF. The full variable domain, completed using reference TRBV19 and TRBJ2-2, is DGGITQSPKYLFRKEGQNVTLSCEQNLNHDAMYWYRQDPGQGLRLIYYSQIVNDFQKGDIAEGYSVSREKKESFPLTVTSAQKNPTAFYLCASGRDREIGELFFGEGSRLTVL.

This chain uses TRBV6-1 with TRBJ1-5; D possibly corresponds to TRBD1 (6 bases). There are 13 residues in the CDR3. The V gene's germline CDR1 is MNHNS and CDR2 SASEGT. The V end was cut by 6 bases, the J end by 7 bases, with 13 bases between. The CDR3, as DNA: TGTGCCAGCAGAGAACAGGGAACCCAGCCCCAGCATTTT. Translating gives CASREQGTQPQHF.

This chain connects TRBV6-2 or TRBV6-3 to TRBJ2-7; 9 nucleotides align to TRBD2. This CDR3 is built from 13 residues. The ends lost 6 bases at V and 8 bases at J; junction bases unmatched: 8. Germline V gives CDR1 MNHEY, CDR2 SVGEGT. The CDR3 DNA reads as TGTGCCAGCAGCCCTAGCGGGGCTATAAAGCAGTACGTC. Its translation: CASSPSGAIKQYV.

The chain combines TRBV7-2 with TRBJ2-1, with 12 positions matching TRBD2. The CDR3 is made up of 16 amino acids. With V trimmed by 1 base and J by 9 bases, 7 bases remained unmatched. CDR1 SGHTA and CDR2 FQGNSA come from the germline V gene. The CDR3 DNA sequence: TGTGCCAGCAGCTTAGGTGGGACTAGCGGGCGGGGTGAGCAGTTCTTC. Translating it yields CASSLGGTSGRGEQFF.

A single count supports this clone. The chain employs TRBV5-6 and TRBJ2-1; no reliable D call. V was pared by 2 bases and J by 0 bases, with 9 bases between. There are 15 residues in the CDR3. CDR1 SGHDT and CDR2 YYEEEE come from the germline V gene. The CDR3 loop reads CASSLYSPSYNEQFF. DNA of the CDR3: TGTGCCAGCAGCTTATACAGCCCCTCCTACAATGAGCAGTTCTTC. Full variable domain (remainder filled in from reference TRBV5-6 and TRBJ2-1): DAGVTQSPTHLIKTRGQQVTLRCSPKSGHDTVSWYQQALGQGPQFIFQYYEEEERQRGNFPDRFSGHQFPNYSSELNVNALLLGDSALYLCASSLYSPSYNEQFFGPGTRLTVL.

The chain combines TRBV12-3 or TRBV12-4 with TRBJ1-1; D not resolved. Trimming pared 3 bases from V and 12 bases from J, leaving 17 bases between. The CDR3 has 13 amino acids. The CDR3 sequence: CASSFPPWATSFF. The CDR3 DNA reads as TGTGCCAGCAGTTTCCCCCCCTGGGCTACTTCTTTCTTT.

This clone came up once. The chain's CDR3 is CAGGVRTDTQYF. The CDR3 bases are TGTGCCGGGGGGGTCCGGACAGATACGCAGTATTTT. The chain carries TRBV30 and TRBJ2-3, with TRBD2 matching 7 bases. This CDR3 spans 12 amino acids. Unmatched junction bases numbered 5, after V lost 8 bases and J lost 3 bases. Germline assignment: CDR1 GTSNPN and CDR2 SVGIG (reference sequence).

This chain connects TRBV6-5 to TRBJ2-1, with unresolved D. Trimming removed 2 bases from V and 0 bases from J, with 8 bases in between. Germline CDR1 is MNHEY and CDR2 is SVGAGI. The CDR3 has 15 residues. The DNA for the CDR3 is TGTGCCAGCAGTTACGGGCAGGCCTCCTACAATGAGCAGTTCTTC. Amino acids: CASSYGQASYNEQFF.

The chain employs TRBV3-1 (or the pseudogene TRBV3-2) and TRBJ2-3; TRBD2 is a possible D gene (5 bases). Germline values: CDR1 LGHDT, CDR2 YNNKEL (reference sequence). The CDR3 loop spans 15 amino acids. V lost 3 bases to trimming and J lost 6 bases, with 16 bases between them. The DNA of the CDR3 is TGTGCCAGCAGCCATTTCAACGGTCCGGGGGATACGCAGTATTTT. Its translation: CASSHFNGPGDTQYF.

V gene TRBV10-1 combines with J gene TRBJ2-1, with 9 nucleotides matching TRBD2. Per germline, CDR1 WNHNN and CDR2 SYGVQD (reference sequence). The CDR3 spans 15 residues. Unmatched junction bases numbered 9, after V lost 4 bases and J lost 8 bases. The DNA for the CDR3 is TGCGCCAGCAGTGTCTCTAGCGGGAATCCGGATGAGCAGTTCTTC. Protein sequence: CASSVSSGNPDEQFF.

The chain links TRBV28 to TRBJ2-7, with D possibly being TRBD1 (5 bases). This CDR3 has 11 residues. Trimming took off 5 bases at V and 7 bases at J, with 9 bases between the two ends. Germline V CDR1 and CDR2: MDHEN, SYDVKM. The CDR3 nucleotides are TGTGCCAGCAGTCCAGGGCCAGAGCAGTACTTC. This codes for CASSPGPEQYF. Full variable domain (remainder filled in from reference TRBV28 and TRBJ2-7): DVKVTQSSRYLVKRTGEKVFLECVQDMDHENMFWYRQDPGLGLRLIYFSYDVKMKEKGDIPEGYSVSREKKERFSLILESASTNQTSMYLCASSPGPEQYFGPGTRLTVT.

The V and J genes are TRBV5-5 and TRBJ1-5; perhaps TRBD1 as D (5 bases). The V and J ends lost 2 bases and 3 bases respectively, with 12 bases between them. Germline CDR1 and CDR2: SGHKS and YYEKEE (reference sequence). The CDR3 runs to 15 residues. CDR3 in amino acids: CASSFAGGPNQPQHF. In DNA form, the CDR3 reads TGTGCCAGCAGCTTTGCGGGGGGTCCCAATCAGCCCCAGCATTTT.

The rearrangement links TRBV5-6 to TRBJ1-6; TRBD1 aligns across 7 bases. CDR1 is SGHDT, CDR2 YYEEEE, per germline. After removal of 0 bases from V and 8 bases from J, the junction contained 5 bases not matched to a gene. This CDR3 is 15 amino acids long. CDR3 amino acids: CASSLDRGIDSPLHF. The CDR3 nucleotides read TGTGCCAGCAGCTTGGACAGGGGAATTGATTCACCCCTCCACTTT.

This chain joins TRBV15 and TRBJ2-7; D perhaps matches TRBD2 (6 bases). CDR3 length: 12 amino acids. CDR1 is LNHNV, CDR2 YYDKDF, per germline (reference sequence). V lost 5 bases to trimming and J lost 5 bases, with 10 bases between them. In DNA, the CDR3 is TGTGCCACCAGCCGGGGGTCCCACGAGCAGTACTTC. Protein: CATSRGSHEQYF.

The chain is built from TRBV27 and TRBJ2-7, with 9 bases matching TRBD1. The germline V gene has CDR1 MNHEY and CDR2 SMNVEV (reference sequence). V lost 7 bases to trimming and J lost 5 bases; unmatched junction nucleotides: 6. The CDR3 loop spans 13 amino acids. In DNA, the CDR3 is TGTGCCAGCACCGGGACAGGGAGGCACGAGCAGTACTTC. Translating gives CASTGTGRHEQYF.

CDR3 sequence reads: CASSLSPGLGVRNEQYF. The CDR3 DNA follows: TGCGCCAGCAGCCTGTCACCGGGACTGGGGGTCCGGAACGAGCAGTACTTC. The genes are TRBV5-1 and TRBJ2-7; a weak D match, TRBD2 (6 bases). Germline loops: CDR1 SGHRS, CDR2 YFSETQ. The CDR3 totals 17 residues. V shed 4 bases and J shed 5 bases, with 25 bases lying between them. The whole variable domain, filled in from reference TRBV5-1 and TRBJ2-7, reads KAGVTQTPRYLIKTRGQQVTLSCSPISGHRSVSWYQQTPGQGLQFLFEYFSETQRNKGNFPGRFSGRQFSNSRSEMNVSTLELGDSALYLCASSLSPGLGVRNEQYFGPGTRLTVT.